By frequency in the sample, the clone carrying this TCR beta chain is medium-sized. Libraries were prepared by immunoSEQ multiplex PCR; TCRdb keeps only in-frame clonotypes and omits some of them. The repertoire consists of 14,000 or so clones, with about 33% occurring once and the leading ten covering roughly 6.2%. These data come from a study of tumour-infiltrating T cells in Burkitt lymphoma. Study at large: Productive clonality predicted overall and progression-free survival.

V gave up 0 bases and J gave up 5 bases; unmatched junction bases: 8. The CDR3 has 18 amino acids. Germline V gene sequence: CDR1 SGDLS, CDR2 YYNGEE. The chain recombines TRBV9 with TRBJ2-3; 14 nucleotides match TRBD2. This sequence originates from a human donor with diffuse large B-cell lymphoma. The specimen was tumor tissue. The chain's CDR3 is CASSVAGTSGSLVDTQYF. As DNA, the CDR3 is TGTGCCAGCAGCGTAGCGGGGACTAGCGGGAGTCTGGTAGATACGCAGTATTTT.